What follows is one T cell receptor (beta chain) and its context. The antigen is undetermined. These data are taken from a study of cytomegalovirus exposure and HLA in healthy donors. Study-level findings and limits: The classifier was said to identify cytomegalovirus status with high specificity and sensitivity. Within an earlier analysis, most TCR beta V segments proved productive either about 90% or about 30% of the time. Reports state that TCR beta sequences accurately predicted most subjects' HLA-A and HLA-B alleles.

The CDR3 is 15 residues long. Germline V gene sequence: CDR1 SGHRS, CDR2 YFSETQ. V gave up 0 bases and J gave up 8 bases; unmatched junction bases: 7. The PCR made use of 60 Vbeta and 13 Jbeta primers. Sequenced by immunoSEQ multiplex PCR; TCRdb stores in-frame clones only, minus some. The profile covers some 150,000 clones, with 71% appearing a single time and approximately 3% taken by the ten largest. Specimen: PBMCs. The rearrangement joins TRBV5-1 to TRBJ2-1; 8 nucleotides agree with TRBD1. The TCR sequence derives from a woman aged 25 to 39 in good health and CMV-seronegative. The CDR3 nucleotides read TGCGCCAGCAGCTTGGTATGGACAGGGAACCATGAGCAGTTCTTC. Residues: CASSLVWTGNHEQFF.